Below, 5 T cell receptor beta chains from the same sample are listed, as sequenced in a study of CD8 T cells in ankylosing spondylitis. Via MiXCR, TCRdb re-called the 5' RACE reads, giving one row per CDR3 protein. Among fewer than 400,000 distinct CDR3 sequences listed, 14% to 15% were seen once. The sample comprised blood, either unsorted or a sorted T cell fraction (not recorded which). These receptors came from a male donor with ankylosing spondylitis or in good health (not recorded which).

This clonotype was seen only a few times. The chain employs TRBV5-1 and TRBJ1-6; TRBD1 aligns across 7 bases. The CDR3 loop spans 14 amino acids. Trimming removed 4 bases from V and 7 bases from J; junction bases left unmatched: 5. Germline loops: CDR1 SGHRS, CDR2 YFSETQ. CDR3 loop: CASSRDSENSPLHF. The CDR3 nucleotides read TGCGCCAGCAGCAGGGACAGTGAAAATTCACCCCTCCACTTT.

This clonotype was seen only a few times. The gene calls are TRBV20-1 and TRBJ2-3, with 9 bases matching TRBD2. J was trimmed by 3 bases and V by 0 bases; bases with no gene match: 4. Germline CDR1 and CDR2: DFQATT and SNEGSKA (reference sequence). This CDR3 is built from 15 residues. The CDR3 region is CSAREAAGGTDTQYF. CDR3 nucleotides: TGCAGTGCTAGAGAGGCAGCGGGAGGAACAGATACGCAGTATTTT.

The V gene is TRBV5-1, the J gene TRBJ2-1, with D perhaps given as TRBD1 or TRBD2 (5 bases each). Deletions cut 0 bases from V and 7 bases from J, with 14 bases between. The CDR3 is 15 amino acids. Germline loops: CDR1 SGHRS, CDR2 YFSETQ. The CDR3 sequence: CASSLDGDAKNEQFF. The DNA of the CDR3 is TGCGCCAGCAGCTTGGACGGGGACGCCAAGAATGAGCAGTTCTTC. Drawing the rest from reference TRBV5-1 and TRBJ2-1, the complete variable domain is KAGVTQTPRYLIKTRGQQVTLSCSPISGHRSVSWYQQTPGQGLQFLFEYFSETQRNKGNFPGRFSGRQFSNSRSEMNVSTLELGDSALYLCASSLDGDAKNEQFFGPGTRLTVL.

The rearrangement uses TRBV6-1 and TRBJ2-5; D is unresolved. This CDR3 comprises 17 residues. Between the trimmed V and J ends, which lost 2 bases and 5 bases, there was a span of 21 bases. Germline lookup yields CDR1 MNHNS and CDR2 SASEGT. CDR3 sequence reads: CASSESPSTRLRETQYF. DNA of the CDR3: TGTGCCAGCAGTGAATCCCCCTCTACCCGCCTTAGGGAGACCCAGTACTTC.

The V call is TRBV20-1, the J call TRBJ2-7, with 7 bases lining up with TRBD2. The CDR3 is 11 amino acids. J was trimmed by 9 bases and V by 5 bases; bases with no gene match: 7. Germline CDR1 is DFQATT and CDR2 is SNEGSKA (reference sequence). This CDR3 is CSAEWGGRQYF. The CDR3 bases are TGCAGTGCTGAGTGGGGAGGGAGGCAGTACTTC.